The 23 T cell receptor beta chains below were found in one sample sequenced in a study of shared clonotypes between healthy human individuals. TCRdb keeps only in-frame clones here, not all; method: immunoSEQ multiplex PCR. The top ten hold roughly 13% of the sample, which has 470,000 or so clones, 81% seen once. The sample taken for sequencing was PBMCs. Every receptor here comes from a woman aged 40 to 55 in good health. Some clones in this sample may be carry-over from other donors' samples.

A remark on this clone: A far more abundant clone sits one base away, making this likely a read error. Additional DNA sequences in this sample encode the identical CDR3. The rearrangement links TRBV7-6 to TRBJ2-7; 8 nucleotides line up with TRBD2. The V gene end was trimmed by 0 bases and the J gene end by 0 bases; junction bases not matched to a gene: 10. CDR3 size: 18 residues. CDR1 is SGHVS, CDR2 FNYEAQ, per germline. The CDR3 is CASSLAASGGVSSYEQYF. The CDR3 DNA reads TGTGCCAGCAGCTTAGCAGCCTCGGGGGGGGTTAGCTCCTACGAGCAGTACTTC. The complete variable domain, with remaining parts taken from reference TRBV7-6 and TRBJ2-7, reads GAGVSQSPRYKVTKRGQDVALRCDPISGHVSLYWYRQALGQGPEFLTYFNYEAQQDKSGLPNDRFSAERPEGSISTLTIQRTEQRDSAMYRCASSLAASGGVSSYEQYFGPGTRLTVT.

The J gene is TRBJ1-4, the V gene TRBV6-1; TRBD1 aligns across 8 bases. CDR1 MNHNS and CDR2 SASEGT come from the germline V gene. J lost 4 bases, V lost 4 bases, and 2 bases had no gene match. The CDR3 contains 14 residues. CDR3 nucleotide sequence: TGTGCCAGCAGTGCAGGGGGCCGTAATGAAAAACTGTTTTTT. Its translation is CASSAGGRNEKLFF.

The chain has TRBV29-1 and TRBJ1-1, with 8 nucleotides matching TRBD1. The CDR3 is 14 residues long. The germline CDR1 and CDR2 sequences are SQVTM and ANQGSEA. V was pared by 6 bases and J by 4 bases, with 10 bases of the junction left unmatched. CDR3 residues: CSVDPATGGTEAFF. In nucleotides, the CDR3 is TGCAGCGTGGACCCTGCTACAGGGGGCACTGAAGCTTTCTTT.

CDR3 protein: CASSPVGLGEQYF. The DNA of the CDR3 is TGTGCCAGCTCACCAGTGGGGTTGGGAGAGCAGTACTTC. The chain links TRBV18 to TRBJ2-7; D gene unclear. The CDR3 is 13 amino acids. Per the germline V gene, CDR1 is KGHSH and CDR2 is LQKENI. The germline V and J ends were trimmed by 2 bases and 7 bases, with 12 bases remaining between them.

The CDR3 loop is CASTFDTHNEQFF. The CDR3 DNA reads TGTGCCTCCACGTTCGACACTCACAATGAGCAGTTCTTC. The genes are TRBV30 and TRBJ2-1; D is unclear. Trimming removed 7 bases from V and 5 bases from J, with 15 bases in between. The CDR3 covers 13 residues. Per the germline V gene, CDR1 is GTSNPN and CDR2 is SVGIG (reference sequence). The whole variable domain, filled in from reference TRBV30 and TRBJ2-1, reads SQTIHQWPATLVQPVGSPLSLECTVEGTSNPNLYWYRQAAGRGLQLLFYSVGIGQISSEVPQNLSASRPQDRQFILSSKKLLLSDSGFYLCASTFDTHNEQFFGPGTRLTVL.

The chain has TRBV19 and TRBJ2-1; 7 bases fit TRBD2. J lost 5 bases, V lost 6 bases, and 4 bases had no gene match. Germline loops: CDR1 LNHDA, CDR2 SQIVND (reference sequence). This CDR3 contains 13 residues. The CDR3 sequence: CASRPAGNNEQFF. The CDR3 DNA follows: TGTGCCAGTAGGCCAGCGGGGAACAATGAGCAGTTCTTC.

Ten or more counts support this clone. Other DNA sequences in the sample encode the same CDR3. This chain links TRBV4-1 with TRBJ2-1, with D perhaps TRBD1 (6 bases). V shed 3 bases and J shed 0 bases, with 12 bases lying between them. The length of the CDR3 is 16 residues. Germline V gives CDR1 MGHRA, CDR2 YSYEKL. CDR3 coding DNA: TGCGCCAGCAGCCAGGACAGCGGTCCCTCCTACAATGAGCAGTTCTTC. It is translated as CASSQDSGPSYNEQFF.

Of note for this clone: With only one base between it and a far larger clone, this is likely a read error. This same CDR3 is encoded by further DNA sequences in the sample. The genes are TRBV6-1 and TRBJ2-7, with D perhaps matching TRBD1 (6 bases). The CDR3 contains 15 residues. Germline V gene data show CDR1 as MNHNS and CDR2 as SASEGT. The ends were cut back, 0 bases at V and 0 bases at J, with 9 bases in the middle. Here the CDR3 DNA reads TGTGCCAGCAGTGAAGCAGGGACACGCTCCTACGAGCAGTACTTC. Translation: CASSEAGTRSYEQYF.

Concerning this clone itself: This could be a read error, since a much larger clone is one nucleotide away. This rearrangement joins TRBV5-1 to TRBJ2-3; D may be TRBD1 (7 bases). The CDR3 consists of 17 residues. Germline V gene data show CDR1 as SGHRS and CDR2 as YFSETQ. The CDR3 loop is CDSSLALGGGRTDTQYF. The CDR3 DNA is TGCGACAGCAGCTTGGCCTTAGGAGGGGGCCGTACAGATACGCAGTATTTT.

V and J are TRBV7-2 and TRBJ2-7; 14 bases line up with TRBD2. CDR1 and CDR2 (germline): SGHTA, FQGNSA. The CDR3 runs 15 residues. The J segment lost 4 bases and the V segment lost 4 bases, leaving 3 bases of the junction unmatched. The CDR3 here is CASSSGLAGAYEQYF. The CDR3 DNA reads as TGTGCCAGCAGCTCGGGACTAGCGGGAGCTTACGAGCAGTACTTC. The entire variable domain, with the rest obtained from reference TRBV7-2 and TRBJ2-7, is as follows: GAGVSQSPSNKVTEKGKDVELRCDPISGHTALYWYRQSLGQGLEFLIYFQGNSAPDKSGLPSDRFSAERTGGSVSTLTIQRTQQEDSAVYLCASSSGLAGAYEQYFGPGTRLTVT.

This rearrangement joins TRBV18 to TRBJ1-1; 11 positions match TRBD1. Germline assignment: CDR1 KGHSH and CDR2 LQKENI. The V and J ends lost 2 bases and 5 bases, in that order; junction bases with no gene match: 4. This CDR3 comprises 15 residues. The CDR3 DNA reads as TGTGCCAGCTCACCAGGACAGGGGGCGTATACTGAAGCTTTCTTT. As protein: CASSPGQGAYTEAFF.

This clone was picked up many times. This same CDR3 is encoded by further DNA sequences in the sample. The rearrangement links TRBV27 to TRBJ1-5, with TRBD1 matching over 9 bases. CDR1 MNHEY and CDR2 SMNVEV come from the germline V gene (reference sequence). Trimming at V came to 8 bases and at J to 1 base, leaving 3 bases not matched to a gene. The CDR3 is 14 residues long. CDR3 residues: CASRGTGSNQPQHF. CDR3 nucleotides: TGTGCCAGCCGAGGGACAGGGAGCAATCAGCCCCAGCATTTT.

This clone was seen more than once but under ten times. The chain carries TRBV4-2 and TRBJ2-1, with D perhaps assigned TRBD1 or TRBD2 (5 bases each). Germline CDR1 and CDR2: LGHNA and YNFKEQ. There are 16 residues in the CDR3. Trimming cost V 5 bases and J 4 bases, with 18 bases left between them. As DNA, the CDR3 is TGTGCCAGCAGCAATGCCGGGACGGAACTTTACAATGAGCAGTTCTTC. Protein: CASSNAGTELYNEQFF.

The rearrangement links TRBV4-1 to TRBJ2-3; no firm D call. CDR1 is MGHRA and CDR2 is YSYEKL in the germline V gene. This CDR3 region has 15 residues. V was shortened by 0 bases and J by 2 bases, with 9 bases between the two germline ends. The CDR3 DNA reads as TGCGCCAGCAGCCAAGACCCTGACTTCACAGATACGCAGTATTTT. This translates into CASSQDPDFTDTQYF.

The rearrangement uses TRBV2 and TRBJ1-1; D not certain. With 5 bases removed from V and 2 bases from J, the gap between germline ends came to 9 bases. Germline V CDR1 and CDR2: SNHLY, FYNNEI. This CDR3 is 13 amino acids long. The CDR3 bases are TGTGCCAGCAGTTCCAACGGTAACACTGAAGCTTTCTTT. Its protein is CASSSNGNTEAFF.

This chain connects TRBV30 to TRBJ1-4, with a weak D call TRBD1 (5 bases). The CDR3 consists of 13 residues. V lost 3 bases and J 3 bases, leaving 8 bases between the germline ends. The germline CDR1 and CDR2 sequences are GTSNPN and SVGIG (reference sequence). The CDR3 bases are TGTGCCTGGAGCCGGGGCCCTAATGAAAAACTGTTTTTT. Translating gives CAWSRGPNEKLFF.

This clone was counted a few times. This chain connects TRBV28 to TRBJ1-1; perhaps TRBD1 as D (5 bases). This CDR3 has 16 amino acids. V lost 6 bases, J lost 1 base, and 18 bases lay in between. Germline CDR1 is MDHEN and CDR2 is SYDVKM. CDR3 DNA: TGTGCCAGCAGACAAAACCTGGGACGGAGGAACACTGAAGCTTTCTTT. Protein sequence: CASRQNLGRRNTEAFF.

This clone was observed a few times. The rearrangement joins TRBV18 to TRBJ1-2, with no clear D. Germline V CDR1 and CDR2: KGHSH, LQKENI. The CDR3 consists of 15 residues. The V and J ends lost 3 bases and 4 bases respectively, with 15 bases between them. CDR3 sequence: CASSPPSLESYGYTF. The DNA for the CDR3 is TGTGCCAGCTCACCTCCTTCTCTCGAGTCCTATGGCTACACCTTC.

Notes on this clone: Other DNA sequences in the same sample also yield this CDR3. The chain couples TRBV5-1 to TRBJ2-7; 11 positions agree with TRBD2. With 0 bases clipped from V and 2 bases from J, the junction kept 1 base outside the gene matches. Germline values: CDR1 SGHRS, CDR2 YFSETQ. The CDR3 is made up of 15 amino acids. The CDR3 spells CASSLDSGRAYEQYF. The CDR3 bases are TGCGCCAGCAGCTTGGATAGCGGGAGGGCCTACGAGCAGTACTTC.

This chain uses TRBV28 with TRBJ2-3; no firm D call. Germline V gene sequence: CDR1 MDHEN, CDR2 SYDVKM. The ends were cut back, 6 bases at V and 0 bases at J, with 7 bases in the middle. The CDR3 length is 13 residues. The CDR3 region has the DNA TGTGCCAGCAGGACACCCAGCACAGATACGCAGTATTTT. Its protein is CASRTPSTDTQYF.

Comments on this clone: A far larger clone lies a single base away; this is likely a read error. The same CDR3 can be traced to other DNA sequences in this sample. The chain links TRBV6-1 to TRBJ2-7; D perhaps matches TRBD2 (8 bases). Trimming pared 7 bases from V and 5 bases from J, leaving 15 bases between. Looked up from germline, CDR1 is MNHNS and CDR2 is SASEGT. The CDR3 is 13 amino acids. This CDR3 is CASMTGGGDEQYF. The CDR3 DNA is TGTGCCAGCATGACGGGAGGGGGCGACGAGCAGTACTTC.

This clone was seen once. The likely explanation is a read error, given a far larger clone one base away. This sample also contains other DNA sequences that code for the same CDR3. The chain is built from TRBV2 and TRBJ2-7; D not resolved. The CDR3 length is 12 residues. CDR1 is SNHLY and CDR2 is FYNNEI in the germline V gene. Here the CDR3 reads CASSGGRYEQYF. The CDR3 nucleotides read TGTGCTAGCAGTGGTGGACGTTACGAGCAGTACTTC.

The V call is TRBV4-3, the J call TRBJ1-1, with D possibly being TRBD1 (6 bases). The CDR3 spans 13 residues. Trimming stripped 1 base from V and 4 bases from J, with 7 bases between. CDR1 is LGHNA and CDR2 is YSLEER in the germline V gene. The CDR3 loop is CASSQVGGTEAFF. In nucleotides, the CDR3 is TGCGCCAGCAGCCAAGTAGGGGGCACTGAAGCTTTCTTT.